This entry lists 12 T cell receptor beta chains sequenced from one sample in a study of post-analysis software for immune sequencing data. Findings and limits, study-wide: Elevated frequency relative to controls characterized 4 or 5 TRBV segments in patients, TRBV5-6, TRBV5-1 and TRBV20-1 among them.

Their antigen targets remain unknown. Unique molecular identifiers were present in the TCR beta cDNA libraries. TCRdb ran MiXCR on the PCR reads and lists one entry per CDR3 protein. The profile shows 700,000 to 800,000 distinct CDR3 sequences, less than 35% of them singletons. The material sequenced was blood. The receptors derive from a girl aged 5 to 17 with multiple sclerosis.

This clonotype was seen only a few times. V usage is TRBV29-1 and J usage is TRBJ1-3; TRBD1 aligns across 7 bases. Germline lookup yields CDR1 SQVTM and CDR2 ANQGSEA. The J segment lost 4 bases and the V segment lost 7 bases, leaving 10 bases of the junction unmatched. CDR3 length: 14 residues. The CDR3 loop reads CSALKPGQGNTIYF. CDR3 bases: TGCAGCGCCCTAAAACCGGGACAGGGAAACACCATATATTTT.

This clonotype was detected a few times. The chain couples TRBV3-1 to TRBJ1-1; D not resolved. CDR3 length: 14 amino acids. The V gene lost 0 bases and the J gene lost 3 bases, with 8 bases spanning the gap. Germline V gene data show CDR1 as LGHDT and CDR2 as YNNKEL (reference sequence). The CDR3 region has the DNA TGTGCCAGCAGCCAAGAGATAAGGGACACTGAAGCTTTCTTT. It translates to CASSQEIRDTEAFF.

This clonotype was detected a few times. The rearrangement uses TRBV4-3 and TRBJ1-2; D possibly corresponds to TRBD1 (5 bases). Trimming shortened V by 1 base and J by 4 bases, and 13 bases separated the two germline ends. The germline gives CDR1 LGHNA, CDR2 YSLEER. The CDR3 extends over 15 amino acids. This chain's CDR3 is CASSQGWGDGYGYTF. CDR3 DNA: TGCGCCAGCAGCCAAGGATGGGGGGACGGCTATGGCTACACCTTC.

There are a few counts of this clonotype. CDR3 bases: TGCAGTGCCCGACTAGCGGGGGGGCTTGATACGCAGTATTTT. This gives the protein CSARLAGGLDTQYF. This chain links TRBV20-1 with TRBJ2-3; 14 bases map to TRBD2. Germline trimming cut 6 bases from V and 6 bases from J; bases unmatched to any gene: 5. The germline V gene has CDR1 DFQATT and CDR2 SNEGSKA (reference sequence). This CDR3 comprises 14 residues.

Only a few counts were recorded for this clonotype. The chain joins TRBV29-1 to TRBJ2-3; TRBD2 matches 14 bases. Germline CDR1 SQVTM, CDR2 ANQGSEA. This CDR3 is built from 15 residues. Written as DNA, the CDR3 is TGCGGCGGCAGACTAGCGGGGGGGCCCGCAGATACGCAGTATTTT. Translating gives CGGRLAGGPADTQYF.

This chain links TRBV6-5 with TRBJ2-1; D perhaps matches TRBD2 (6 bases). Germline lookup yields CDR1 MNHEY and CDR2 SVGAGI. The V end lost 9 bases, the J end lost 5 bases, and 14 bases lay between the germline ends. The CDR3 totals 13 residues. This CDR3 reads CASNRDSNNEQFF. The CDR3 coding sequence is TGTGCCAGTAACCGGGACTCTAACAATGAGCAGTTCTTC.

CDR3 nucleotides: TGTGCCAGCACGCGTCTCACGGGACAGGGCTACGAGCAGTACTTC. Translation: CASTRLTGQGYEQYF. The chain employs TRBV28 and TRBJ2-7, with 9 nucleotides matching TRBD1. Trimming took 7 bases from V and 3 from J; bases not matched to a gene: 10. This CDR3 region has 15 residues. The germline gives CDR1 MDHEN, CDR2 SYDVKM.

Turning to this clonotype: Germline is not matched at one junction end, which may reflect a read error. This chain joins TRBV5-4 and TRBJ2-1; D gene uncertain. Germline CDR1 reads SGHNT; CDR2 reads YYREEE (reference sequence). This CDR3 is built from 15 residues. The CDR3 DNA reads TGTGCCAGCAGCTTCGCGGAGAGCTCCTACAATGAGCGGTTCTTC. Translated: CASSFAESSYNERFF.

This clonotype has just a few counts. The CDR3: CASSQAPGTSYEQYF. Here the CDR3 DNA reads TGTGCCAGCAGCCAAGCTCCAGGGACTTCCTACGAGCAGTACTTC. V is TRBV3-1 and J is TRBJ2-7, with D maybe TRBD2 (6 bases). Between the trimmed V and J ends, which lost 1 base and 1 base, there was a span of 11 bases. The CDR3 has 15 residues. Germline CDR1 reads LGHDT; CDR2 reads YNNKEL (reference sequence).

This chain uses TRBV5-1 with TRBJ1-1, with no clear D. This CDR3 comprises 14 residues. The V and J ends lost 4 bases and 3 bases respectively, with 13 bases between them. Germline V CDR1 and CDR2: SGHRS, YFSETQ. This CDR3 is CASSPTRYDTEAFF. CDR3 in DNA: TGCGCCAGCAGCCCGACAAGGTACGACACTGAAGCTTTCTTT.

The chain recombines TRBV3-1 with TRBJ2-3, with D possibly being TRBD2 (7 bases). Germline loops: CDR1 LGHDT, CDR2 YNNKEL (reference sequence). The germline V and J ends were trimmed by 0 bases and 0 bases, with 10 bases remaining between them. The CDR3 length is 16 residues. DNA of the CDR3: TGTGCCAGCAGCCAAGAACGGGGGGCGAGCACAGATACGCAGTATTTT. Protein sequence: CASSQERGASTDTQYF.

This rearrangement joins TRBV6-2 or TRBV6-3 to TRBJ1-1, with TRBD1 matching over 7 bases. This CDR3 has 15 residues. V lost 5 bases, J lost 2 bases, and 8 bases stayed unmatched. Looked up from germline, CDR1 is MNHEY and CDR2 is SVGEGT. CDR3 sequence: CASSETGMRNTEAFF. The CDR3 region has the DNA TGTGCCAGCAGTGAGACAGGGATGCGAAACACTGAAGCTTTCTTT.